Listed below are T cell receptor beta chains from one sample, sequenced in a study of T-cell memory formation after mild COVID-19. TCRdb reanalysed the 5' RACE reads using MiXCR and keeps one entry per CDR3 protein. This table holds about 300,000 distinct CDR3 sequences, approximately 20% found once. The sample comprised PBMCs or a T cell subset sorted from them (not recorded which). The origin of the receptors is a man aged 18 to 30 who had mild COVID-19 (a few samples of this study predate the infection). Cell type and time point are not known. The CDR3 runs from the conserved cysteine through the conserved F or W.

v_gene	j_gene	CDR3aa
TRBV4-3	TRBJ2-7	CASSRNTGRNSYEQYF
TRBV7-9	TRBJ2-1	CASSFGDPGFNEQFF
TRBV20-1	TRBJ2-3	CSARVEGDTQYF
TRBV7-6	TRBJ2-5	CASSRTTGTQETQYF
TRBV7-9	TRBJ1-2	CASSLSGLGSGYTF
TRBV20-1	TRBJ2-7	CSAPGTYEQYF
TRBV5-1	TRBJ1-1	CASSPPGAGTNTEAFF
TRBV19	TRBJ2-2	CASSIRPITGELFF
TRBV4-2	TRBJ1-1	CASSQSRTVSTEAFF
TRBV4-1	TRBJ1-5	CASSHADRGSNQPQHF
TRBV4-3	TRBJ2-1	CASSQDKGAAEQFF
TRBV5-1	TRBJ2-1	CASSSLAGVNNEQFF
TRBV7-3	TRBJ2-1	CASSSEHGSTRFEQFF
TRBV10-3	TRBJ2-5	CAISESTSGGLGTQYF
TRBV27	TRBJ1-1	CASSPLGHVSEVSAFF
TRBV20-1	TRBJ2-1	CSARATGAANEQFF
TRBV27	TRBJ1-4	CASSSGTGSYYEKLFF
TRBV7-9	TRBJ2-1	CASSPAKNEQFF